The 10 T cell receptor beta chains below all came from one sample that was sequenced in a study of blood T cell repertoires in COVID-19. The protocol was immunoSEQ multiplex PCR, while the TCRdb copy is restricted to in-frame clones and leaves out a portion. The table lists over 120,000 clones, approximately 89% of them singletons. Sequencing used peripheral blood. All receptors come from a woman aged 50 to 60 with acute or convalescent COVID-19.

This clone showed up just once. The V gene is TRBV7-2, the J gene TRBJ1-3; weak D call: TRBD1 (6 bases). V lost 5 bases, J lost 1 base, and 9 bases lay in between. CDR1 and CDR2 from the germline V gene are SGHTA and FQGNSA. The CDR3 spans 14 residues. The CDR3 DNA reads TGTGCCAGCAGCCCGACAGGTTCTGGAAACACCATATATTTT. As protein: CASSPTGSGNTIYF.

The chain combines TRBV3-1 (or the pseudogene TRBV3-2) with TRBJ1-5; D not certain. CDR3 size: 16 residues. V was shortened by 0 bases and J by 0 bases, with 9 bases between the two germline ends. Germline CDR1 and CDR2: LGHDT and YNNKEL (reference sequence). The CDR3, as DNA: TGTGCCAGCAGCCAAGAATTCAGTTATAGCAATCAGCCCCAGCATTTT. The encoded protein is CASSQEFSYSNQPQHF.

The chain is built from TRBV28 and TRBJ1-2; 8 nucleotides match TRBD1. The CDR3 is 16 residues long. V was clipped by 6 bases and J by 3 bases; unmatched bases: 12. CDR1 is MDHEN, CDR2 SYDVKM, per germline. As DNA, the CDR3 is TGTGCCAGCAGCCCAGGGGGCAGGGGGAAGTACTATGGCTACACCTTC. It encodes CASSPGGRGKYYGYTF.

In DNA, the CDR3 is TGCAGCGTTCTGTTCTCTGGAAACACCATATATTTT. Amino acids: CSVLFSGNTIYF. The rearrangement links TRBV29-1 to TRBJ1-3, with D unresolved. The CDR3 has 12 amino acids. V was cut by 5 bases and J by 0 bases, with 5 bases left in between. Germline V lookup: CDR1 SQVTM, CDR2 ANQGSEA. Full variable domain (missing parts from reference TRBV29-1 and TRBJ1-3): SAVISQKPSRDICQRGTSLTIQCQVDSQVTMMFWYRQQPGQSLTLIATANQGSEATYESGFVIDKFPISRPNLTFSTLTVSNMSPEDSSIYLCSVLFSGNTIYFGEGSWLTVV.

The V and J genes are TRBV28 and TRBJ2-5; D not certain. The V gene lost 2 bases and the J gene lost 6 bases, with 7 bases spanning the gap. Germline CDR1 MDHEN, CDR2 SYDVKM. This CDR3 region has 12 residues. The CDR3 here is CASSLDKKTQYF. DNA of the CDR3: TGTGCCAGCAGTTTAGACAAGAAGACCCAGTACTTC.

The CDR3 bases are TGTGCCAGCAGTGAACCCCTGGGCAAATATAATGAAAAACTGTTTTTT. Translating it yields CASSEPLGKYNEKLFF. This chain joins TRBV2 and TRBJ1-4, with D unclear. The V end lost 2 bases, the J end lost 4 bases, and 14 bases lay between the germline ends. CDR3 length: 16 residues. The germline V gene has CDR1 SNHLY and CDR2 FYNNEI. Complete variable domain (other parts from reference TRBV2 and TRBJ1-4): EPEVTQTPSHQVTQMGQEVILRCVPISNHLYFYWYRQILGQKVEFLVSFYNNEISEKSEIFDDQFSVERPDGSNFTLKIRSTKLEDSAMYFCASSEPLGKYNEKLFFGSGTQLSVL.

In its sample, this clone was seen a few times. The rearrangement uses TRBV6-4 and TRBJ2-3; TRBD2 matches at 10 bases. The CDR3 consists of 15 residues. Trimming took 3 bases from V and 5 from J; bases not matched to a gene: 5. Germline V gives CDR1 MRHNA, CDR2 SNTAGT. CDR3 in amino acids: CASSDLAGERDTQYF. The DNA of the CDR3 is TGTGCCAGCAGTGATCTAGCGGGAGAGAGAGATACGCAGTATTTT.

The CDR3 here is CASSYSPSGPYEQYF. In DNA form, the CDR3 reads TGTGCCAGCAGTTACTCGCCTAGCGGCCCCTACGAGCAGTACTTC. V is TRBV6-2 or TRBV6-3 and J is TRBJ2-7; 7 nucleotides line up with TRBD2. The V and J ends lost 0 bases and 2 bases, in that order; junction bases with no gene match: 4. CDR3 length: 15 residues. Germline V CDR1 and CDR2: MNHEY, SVGEGT.

The chain is built from TRBV5-6 and TRBJ1-6; D possibly corresponds to TRBD1 (6 bases). Per the germline V gene, CDR1 is SGHDT and CDR2 is YYEEEE. The CDR3 covers 14 residues. Trimming removed 4 bases from V and 7 bases from J, with 12 bases in between. Written as DNA, the CDR3 is TGTGCCAGCAGCGTTCTGCAGGGGAATTCACCCCTCCACTTT. Encoded protein: CASSVLQGNSPLHF.

This chain connects TRBV3-1 (or the pseudogene TRBV3-2) to TRBJ2-2, with D possibly matching TRBD1 (5 bases). This CDR3 contains 14 residues. CDR1 LGHDT and CDR2 YNNKEL come from the germline V gene (reference sequence). V was shortened by 1 base and J by 5 bases, with 8 bases between the two germline ends. In DNA, the CDR3 is TGTGCCAGCAGCCAAGGGACATCAACCGGGGAGCTGTTTTTT. Protein product: CASSQGTSTGELFF.